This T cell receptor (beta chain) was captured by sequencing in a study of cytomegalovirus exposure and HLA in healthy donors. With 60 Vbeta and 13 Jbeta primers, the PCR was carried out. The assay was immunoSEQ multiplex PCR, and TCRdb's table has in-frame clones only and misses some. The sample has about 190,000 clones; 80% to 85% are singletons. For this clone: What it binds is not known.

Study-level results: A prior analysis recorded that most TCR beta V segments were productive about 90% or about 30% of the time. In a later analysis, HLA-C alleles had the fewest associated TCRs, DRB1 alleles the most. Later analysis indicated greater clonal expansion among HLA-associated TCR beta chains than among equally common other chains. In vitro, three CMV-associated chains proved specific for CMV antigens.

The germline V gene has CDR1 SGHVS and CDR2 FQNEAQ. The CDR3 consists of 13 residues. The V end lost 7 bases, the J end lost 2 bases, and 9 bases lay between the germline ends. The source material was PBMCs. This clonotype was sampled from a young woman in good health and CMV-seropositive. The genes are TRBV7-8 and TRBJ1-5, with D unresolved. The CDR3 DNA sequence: TGTGCCAGCACCCCCGGGGGCAATCAGCCCCAGCATTTT. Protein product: CASTPGGNQPQHF.